This T cell receptor beta chain was recorded in a study of blood T cell repertoires in COVID-19. CDR1 and CDR2 from the germline V gene are SGDLS and YYNGEE. The J segment lost 5 bases and the V segment lost 1 base, leaving 4 bases of the junction unmatched. The CDR3 loop spans 16 amino acids. Measured with immunoSEQ multiplex PCR; TCRdb has only the in-frame clones, and not every one. The data hold under 350,000 clones, with over 65% observed a single time. This chain joins TRBV9 and TRBJ2-2; 11 bases line up with TRBD2. The clonotype originates from a man in his sixties who had recovered from COVID-19. Sequenced: peripheral blood. CDR3 in DNA: TGTGCCAGCAGCGTACCCTTAGCGGGGGGGACCGGGGAGCTGTTTTTT. Residues: CASSVPLAGGTGELFF.